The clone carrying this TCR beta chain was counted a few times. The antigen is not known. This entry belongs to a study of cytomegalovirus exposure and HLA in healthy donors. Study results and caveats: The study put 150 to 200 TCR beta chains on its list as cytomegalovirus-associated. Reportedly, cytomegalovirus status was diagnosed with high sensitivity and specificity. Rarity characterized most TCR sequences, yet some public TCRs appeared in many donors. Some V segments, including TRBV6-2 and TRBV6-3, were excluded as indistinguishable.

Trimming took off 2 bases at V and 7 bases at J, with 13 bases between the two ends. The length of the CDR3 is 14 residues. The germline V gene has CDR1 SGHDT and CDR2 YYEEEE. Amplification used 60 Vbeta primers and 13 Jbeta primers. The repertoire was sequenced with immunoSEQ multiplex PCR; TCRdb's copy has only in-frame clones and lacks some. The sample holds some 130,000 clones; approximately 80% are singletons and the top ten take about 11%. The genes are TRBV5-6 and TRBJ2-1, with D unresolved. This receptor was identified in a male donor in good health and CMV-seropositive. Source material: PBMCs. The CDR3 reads CASSLITASNEQFF. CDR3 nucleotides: TGTGCCAGCAGCTTAATAACAGCTTCAAATGAGCAGTTCTTC.